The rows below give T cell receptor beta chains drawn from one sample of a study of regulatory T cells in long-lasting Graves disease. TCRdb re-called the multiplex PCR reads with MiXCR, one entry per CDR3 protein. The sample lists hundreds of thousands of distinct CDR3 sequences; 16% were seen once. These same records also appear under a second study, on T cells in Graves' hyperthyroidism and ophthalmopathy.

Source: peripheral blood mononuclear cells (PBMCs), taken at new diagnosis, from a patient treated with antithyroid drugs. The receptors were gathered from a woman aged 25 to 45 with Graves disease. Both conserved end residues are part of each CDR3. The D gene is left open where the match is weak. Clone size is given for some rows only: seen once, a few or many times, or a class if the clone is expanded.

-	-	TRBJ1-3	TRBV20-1	CSAQGAGNTIYF	TGCAGTGCTCAAGGGGCTGGAAACACCATATATTTT
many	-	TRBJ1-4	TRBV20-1	CSARAPWEGTDEKLFF	TGCAGTGCTAGAGCCCCTTGGGAGGGGACTGATGAAAAACTGTTTTTT
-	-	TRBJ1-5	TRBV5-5	CASSTAGIQNQPQHF	TGTGCCAGCAGCACCGCAGGTATCCAGAATCAGCCCCAGCATTTT
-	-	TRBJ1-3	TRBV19	CATRGGSTPGNTIYF	TGTGCCACCCGAGGGGGATCGACGCCTGGAAACACCATATATTTT
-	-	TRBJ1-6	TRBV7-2	CASSLAPGVGSPLHF	TGTGCCAGCAGCTTAGCGCCTGGCGTTGGGTCACCCCTCCACTTT
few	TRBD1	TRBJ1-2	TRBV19	CASNPDRGRGYTF	TGTGCCAGTAACCCGGACAGGGGGCGAGGCTACACCTTC
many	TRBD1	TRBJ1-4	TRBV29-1	CSVRTGGERQGEKLFF	TGCAGCGTCCGGACAGGGGGCGAGCGCCAAGGGGAAAAACTGTTTTTT
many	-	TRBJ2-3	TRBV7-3	CASSPRLGSTDTQYF	TGTGCCAGCAGCCCCCGACTGGGAAGCACAGATACGCAGTATTTT
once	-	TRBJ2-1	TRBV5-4	CASSPRLEGSDEQFF	TGTGCCAGCAGCCCAAGACTCGAGGGATCCGATGAGCAGTTCTTC
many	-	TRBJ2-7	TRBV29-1	CSAEGHLGDEQYF	TGCAGCGCTGAAGGCCATCTTGGTGACGAGCAGTACTTC
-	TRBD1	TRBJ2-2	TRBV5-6	CASSSTGLAYTGELFF	TGTGCCAGCAGCTCGACAGGGTTGGCGTACACCGGGGAGCTGTTTTTT
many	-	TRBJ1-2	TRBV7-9	CASSLVQGVRYGYTF	TGTGCCAGCAGCTTAGTACAGGGCGTTCGGTATGGCTACACCTTC
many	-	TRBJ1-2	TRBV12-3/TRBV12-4	CASSLDATNYGYTF	TGCGCCAGCAGCTTGGACGCCACTAACTATGGCTACACCTTC
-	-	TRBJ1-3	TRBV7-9	CASSSDRDRNTIYF	TGTGCCAGCAGCTCGGACCGGGACAGAAACACCATATATTTT
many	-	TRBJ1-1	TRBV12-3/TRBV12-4	CASSFRQNNTEAFF	TGTGCCAGCAGTTTTCGGCAGAATAACACTGAAGCTTTCTTT
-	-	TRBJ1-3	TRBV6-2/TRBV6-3	CASKDTSGNTIYF	TGTGCCAGCAAGGACACCTCTGGAAACACCATATATTTT
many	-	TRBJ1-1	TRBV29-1	CSVEIGQTLNTEAFF	TGCAGCGTTGAAATCGGACAGACATTAAACACTGAAGCTTTCTTT
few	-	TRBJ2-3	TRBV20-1	CSGETYSTDTQYF	TGCAGCGGAGAAACATATAGCACAGATACGCAGTATTTT
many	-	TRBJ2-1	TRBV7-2	CASTSLGARLGNEQFF	TGTGCCAGCACCTCTCTCGGTGCTAGGCTTGGGAATGAGCAGTTCTTC
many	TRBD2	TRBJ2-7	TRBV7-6	CASSPTSGGPFRF	TGTGCCAGCAGCCCTACTAGCGGGGGACCCTTCCGATTC
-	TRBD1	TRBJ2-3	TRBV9	CASSVVWDRVYPSTDTQYF	TGTGCCAGCAGCGTAGTCTGGGACAGGGTCTATCCTAGCACAGATACGCAGTATTTT
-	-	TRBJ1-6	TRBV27	CASSPYGNSPFHF	TGTGCCAGCAGTCCGTATGGCAATTCACCCTTCCACTTT
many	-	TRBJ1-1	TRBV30	CAWSGGMGEAFF	TGTGCCTGGAGTGGGGGGATGGGTGAAGCTTTCTTT
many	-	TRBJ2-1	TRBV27	CASGRSSGVVYNEQFF	TGTGCCAGCGGGAGATCCTCGGGAGTGGTATACAATGAGCAGTTCTTC
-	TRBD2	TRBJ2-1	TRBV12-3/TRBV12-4	CASGGAVRTSGYNEQFF	TGTGCCAGCGGTGGCGCGGTTAGGACTAGCGGTTACAATGAGCAGTTCTTC
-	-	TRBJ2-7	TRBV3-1	CASSRSDEQYF	TGTGCCAGCAGTCGATCGGACGAGCAGTACTTC
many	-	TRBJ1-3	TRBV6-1	CASRARGNGNTIYF	TGTGCCAGCAGGGCTCGGGGCAACGGAAACACCATATATTTT
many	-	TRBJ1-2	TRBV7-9	CAATVLRAYTF	TGTGCCGCAACAGTGTTGAGGGCCTACACCTTC
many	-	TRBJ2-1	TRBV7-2	CASSSQDQYNEQFF	TGTGCCAGCAGTTCCCAAGACCAGTACAATGAGCAGTTCTTC
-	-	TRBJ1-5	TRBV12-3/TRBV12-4	CASSNPVGTAVDQPQHF	TGTGCCAGCAGCAACCCAGTAGGGACGGCCGTAGATCAGCCCCAGCATTTT
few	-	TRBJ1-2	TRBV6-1	CASSEGGAGRHYGYTF	TGTGCCAGCAGTGAGGGAGGGGCAGGGAGGCACTATGGCTACACCTTC
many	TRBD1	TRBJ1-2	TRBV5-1	CASSSLTGDYGYTF	TGCGCCAGCAGCAGCCTGACAGGGGACTATGGCTACACCTTC
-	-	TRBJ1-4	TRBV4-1	CASSHTTSGEKLSF	TGCGCCAGCAGCCATACCACCTCCGGAGAAAAACTGTCTTTT
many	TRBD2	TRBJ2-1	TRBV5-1	CASSLGTSGTGNEQFF	TGCGCCAGCAGCTTGGGGACTAGCGGGACGGGAAATGAGCAGTTCTTC
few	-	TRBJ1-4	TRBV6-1	CASGADGATNEKLFF	TGTGCCAGCGGAGCGGACGGTGCAACTAATGAAAAACTGTTTTTT
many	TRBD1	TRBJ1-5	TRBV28	CASSPRTGGRQPQHF	TGTGCCAGCAGCCCGAGGACAGGGGGCCGTCAGCCCCAGCATTTT
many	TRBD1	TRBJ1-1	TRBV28	CASSQKTTGVGKAFF	TGTGCCAGCAGCCAAAAAACCACAGGGGTGGGGAAGGCTTTCTTT
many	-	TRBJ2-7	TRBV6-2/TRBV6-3	CASSEDPQDEQYF	TGTGCCAGCAGCGAAGACCCCCAGGACGAGCAGTACTTC
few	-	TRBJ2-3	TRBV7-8	CASLSGASTDTQYF	TGTGCCAGCCTGAGCGGCGCTAGCACAGATACGCAGTATTTT
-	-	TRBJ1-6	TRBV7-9	CASSLSPGLRVNNSPLHF	TGTGCCAGCAGCTTATCACCGGGCCTCAGGGTAAACAATTCACCCCTCCACTTT
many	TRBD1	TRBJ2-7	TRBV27	CASSLHLGQGTYEQYF	TGTGCCAGCAGTTTACACCTGGGACAGGGTACCTACGAGCAGTACTTC
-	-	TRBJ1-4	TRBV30	CAWSVEGVGRKLFF	TGTGCCTGGAGTGTGGAGGGTGTAGGCCGGAAACTGTTTTTT
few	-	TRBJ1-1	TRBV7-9	CASSLGYGANTEAFF	TGTGCCAGCAGCTTAGGGTACGGCGCGAACACTGAAGCTTTCTTT
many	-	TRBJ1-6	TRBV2	CASSELWAGTSPLHF	TGTGCCAGCAGTGAATTGTGGGCAGGGACCTCACCCCTCCACTTT
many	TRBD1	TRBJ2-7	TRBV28	CASSPTGGIYEQYF	TGTGCCAGCAGCCCGACAGGGGGAATCTACGAGCAGTACTTC
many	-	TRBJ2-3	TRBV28	CASSSLYGGMDRPSTDTQYF	TGTGCCAGCAGTTCCCTATATGGGGGGATGGACAGGCCGAGCACAGATACGCAGTATTTT
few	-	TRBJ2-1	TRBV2	CATSGRHYNEQFF	TGTGCCACCTCGGGACGGCACTACAATGAGCAGTTCTTC
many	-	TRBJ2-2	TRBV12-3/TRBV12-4	CASSFSGRNTGELFF	TGTGCCAGCAGTTTTTCCGGGAGGAACACCGGGGAGCTGTTTTTT
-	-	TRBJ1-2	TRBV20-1	CSASAGNSGYTF	TGCAGTGCTAGTGCAGGAAATAGTGGCTACACCTTC
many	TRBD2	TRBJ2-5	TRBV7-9	CASSVYGTSGKETQYF	TGTGCCAGCAGCGTCTACGGGACTAGCGGGAAAGAGACCCAGTACTTC
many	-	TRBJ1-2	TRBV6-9	CASSSDRSSYGYTF	TGTGCCAGCAGTTCGGACAGATCTTCCTATGGCTACACCTTC